This TCR beta chain emerged from a study of T-cell reconstitution after alpha-beta-depleted transplantation in children. This clonotype was counted many times. Antigen: not known. Preparation of the TCRbeta library involved a method that used unique molecular identifiers. In TCRdb, the PCR reads were re-called with MiXCR into one record per CDR3 protein. Among 480,000 or so distinct CDR3 sequences listed, over 9.5% were seen once. Study-wide points: Newly produced T cells mostly accounted for T-cell counts and diversity one year post-transplant. It was reported that alpha-beta T cells came from several hundred expanded graft clones (about two months after transplant). The origin of high day-60 TCRbeta diversity in some patients lay in surviving recipient T cells and thymic progenitors.

The material sequenced was PBMCs, taken before TCRalphabeta/CD19-depleted stem cell transplant. The sequence was obtained from a child aged 2 to 10 with inherited bone marrow failure, due to receive a stem cell transplant.

The CDR3 DNA reads TGTGCCAGCAGGCCACAGAGCTCTGGGGCCAACGTCCTGACTTTC. The encoded protein is CASRPQSSGANVLTF. V usage is TRBV28 and J usage is TRBJ2-6; no clear D. Trimming left V 6 bases short and J 0 bases short, with 9 bases between. This CDR3 contains 15 residues. CDR1 MDHEN and CDR2 SYDVKM come from the germline V gene.